Shown below are 7 T cell receptor beta chains from a single sample sequenced in a study of beta chain features in type 1 diabetes. General observations from the study: For Type 1 diabetes patients, all four CD4+ subsets carried TCRB CDR3s that were moderately but significantly shorter.

The study reverse transcribed the entire isolated RNA, so it sequenced expressed TCRB transcripts. Profiled with immunoSEQ multiplex PCR; TCRdb holds only in-frame clones, not every one. Among 250,000 to 350,000 clones listed, roughly 13% were seen once. For these receptors, no antigen is known. Sequenced material: naive CD4+ T cells from blood. The receptor set was obtained from a man aged 30 to 45 with type 1 diabetes.

This clone was picked up a small number of times. This chain links TRBV5-4 with TRBJ2-7; 7 positions agree with TRBD2. V lost 4 bases, J lost 4 bases, and 14 bases stayed unmatched. The CDR3 spans 16 residues. Germline V lookup: CDR1 SGHNT, CDR2 YYREEE (reference sequence). CDR3 in DNA: TGTGCCAGCAGCACGAAAGGGAGGGCGGTGTTGTACGAGCAGTACTTC. Encoded protein: CASSTKGRAVLYEQYF.

This clone was recorded a few times. The chain couples TRBV11-2 to TRBJ2-7; 8 nucleotides line up with TRBD2. Germline V CDR1 and CDR2: SGHAT, FQNNGV. The CDR3 extends over 16 amino acids. V was clipped by 1 base and J by 3 bases; unmatched bases: 8. The CDR3 DNA reads as TGTGCCAGCAGCTTAGCGTCCGGGACTAGGGGCTACGAGCAGTACTTC. This codes for CASSLASGTRGYEQYF.

As concerns this clone: Other DNA sequences in the sample encode the same CDR3. The genes are TRBV5-1 and TRBJ2-5; D is perhaps TRBD1 (8 bases). CDR1 SGHRS and CDR2 YFSETQ come from the germline V gene. V lost 1 base and J 4 bases, leaving 11 bases between the germline ends. The CDR3 sequence is 14 residues long. DNA for the CDR3: TGCGCCAGCAGCTTGAACAGGGGGGGAGAGACCCAGTACTTC. Amino acid sequence: CASSLNRGGETQYF.

This clone was seen a handful of times. V is TRBV2 and J is TRBJ1-1; D gene uncertain. The CDR3 loop spans 13 amino acids. Trimming pared 7 bases from V and 2 bases from J, leaving 11 bases between. Germline CDR1 reads SNHLY; CDR2 reads FYNNEI. The DNA of the CDR3 is TGTGCCAGCAAAGTTCTGGGCAACACTGAAGCTTTCTTT. Residues: CASKVLGNTEAFF.

V and J are TRBV11-2 and TRBJ2-5; D unclear. This CDR3 has 13 residues. Germline CDR1 reads SGHAT; CDR2 reads FQNNGV. The V gene lost 4 bases and the J gene lost 2 bases, with 8 bases spanning the gap. The CDR3 protein is CASSYAGQETQYF. In nucleotides, the CDR3 is TGTGCCAGCAGCTATGCAGGACAAGAGACCCAGTACTTC.

The V gene is TRBV9, the J gene TRBJ2-7; 10 bases fit TRBD1. V shed 3 bases, J shed 5 bases, and the junction held 2 bases outside the gene matches. Germline V gene data show CDR1 as SGDLS and CDR2 as YYNGEE. This CDR3 is built from 13 residues. CDR3 DNA: TGTGCCAGCAGCGCGGGGACAGGGGACGAGCAGTACTTC. It yields the protein CASSAGTGDEQYF.

This clone was found a few times. V usage is TRBV2 and J usage is TRBJ1-1, with 7 positions matching TRBD1. V was pared by 7 bases and J by 3 bases, with 8 bases of the junction left unmatched. CDR1 is SNHLY, CDR2 FYNNEI, per germline. The CDR3 covers 14 residues. CDR3 loop: CASTKDRADTEAFF. The DNA of the CDR3 is TGTGCCAGCACCAAAGACAGGGCGGACACTGAAGCTTTCTTT.